Listed below are T cell receptor beta chains from one sample, sequenced in a study of blood T cell repertoires in COVID-19. The assay was immunoSEQ multiplex PCR, and TCRdb's table has in-frame clones only and misses some. The sample records 99,000 or so clones, about 91% being singletons. The sequenced sample consisted of peripheral blood. These receptors all stem from a man between 50 and 59 years old with COVID-19, enrolled during active disease. CDR3s include the opening cysteine and the closing phenylalanine or tryptophan. Fields, in order: J gene, D gene, clone size, V gene, CDR3 protein, CDR3 DNA. The D gene is left open where the match is weak. Rows may omit the clone size; those that give it use once, few, many or a size class.

TRBJ2-1 TRBD1 - TRBV9 CASSAIDRDNEQFF TGTGCCAGCAGCGCCATCGACAGGGACAATGAGCAGTTCTTC
TRBJ1-1 TRBD1 - TRBV7-9 CASSWTGGENTEAFF TGTGCCAGCAGTTGGACAGGGGGAGAGAACACTGAAGCTTTCTTT
TRBJ2-7 - once TRBV28 CASSDQGSHEQYF TGTGCCAGCAGTGACCAGGGTTCCCACGAGCAGTACTTC
TRBJ2-2 TRBD2 - TRBV4-1 CASSQATSDAGELFF TGCGCCAGCAGCCAAGCGACTAGCGATGCCGGGGAGCTGTTTTTT
TRBJ2-2 TRBD1 - TRBV6-5 CASKWGQEDGELFF TGTGCCAGCAAGTGGGGACAGGAGGACGGGGAGCTGTTTTTT
TRBJ2-7 TRBD2 few TRBV2 CASSVTRGGYEQYF TGTGCCAGCAGTGTAACGCGGGGGGGCTACGAGCAGTACTTC
TRBJ2-7 TRBD1 - TRBV9 CASSVSRDSVAYEQYF TGTGCCAGCAGCGTCAGCCGGGACAGCGTTGCCTACGAGCAGTACTTC
TRBJ1-5 TRBD1 - TRBV19 CASNLDRVAGQPQHF TGTGCCAGCAACCTTGACAGGGTCGCAGGTCAGCCCCAGCATTTT
TRBJ1-5 TRBD1 - TRBV5-6 CASSLMGDRGDQPQHF TGTGCCAGCAGCTTGATGGGGGACAGGGGGGACCAGCCCCAGCATTTT
TRBJ1-2 TRBD1 - TRBV6-1 CASSDLFTGGYGYTF TGTGCCAGCAGTGACCTTTTTACAGGGGGCTATGGCTACACCTTC
TRBJ1-4 - few TRBV5-1 CASSSGPGEGEKLFF TGCGCCAGCAGCTCGGGACCCGGGGAGGGTGAAAAACTGTTTTTT
TRBJ1-2 - few TRBV11-2 CASSLERGLDGYTF TGTGCCAGCAGCTTAGAGCGGGGGCTCGATGGCTACACCTTC
TRBJ2-7 - - TRBV7-2 CASSSQRGEQYF TGTGCCAGCAGCTCCCAACGAGGGGAGCAGTACTTC
TRBJ2-1 TRBD1 - TRBV5-1 CASSPGQGGHNEQFF TGCGCCAGCAGCCCAGGACAGGGAGGCCACAATGAGCAGTTCTTC
TRBJ1-1 - - TRBV3-1/TRBV3-2 CASSPRGPLGSEAFF TGTGCCAGCAGCCCGCGGGGTCCCTTAGGGTCTGAAGCTTTCTTT
TRBJ2-3 - - TRBV11-2 CASSLGGVDTQYF TGTGCCAGCAGCTTAGGGGGGGTAGATACGCAGTATTTT
TRBJ2-7 - - TRBV28 CASSFSSYEQYF TGTGCCAGCAGTTTCAGCTCCTACGAGCAGTACTTC
TRBJ1-2 - - TRBV7-8 CASSLAASEGYTF TGTGCCAGCAGCTTAGCAGCCTCGGAGGGCTACACCTTC
TRBJ1-2 TRBD1 - TRBV30 CAWRGTGENGYTF TGTGCCTGGAGAGGGACAGGAGAGAATGGCTACACCTTC
TRBJ1-2 - - TRBV10-3 CAISGLSLYGYTF TGTGCCATCAGTGGTCTGTCCCTCTATGGCTACACCTTC
TRBJ1-5 - once TRBV19 CASSIVTGNYQPQHF TGTGCCAGTAGTATAGTGACAGGCAACTATCAGCCCCAGCATTTT
TRBJ2-1 TRBD2 - TRBV7-9 CASSTLAGEGPSMYGDEQFF TGTGCCAGCAGCACCTTAGCGGGGGAGGGTCCGTCGATGTATGGCGATGAGCAGTTCTTC
TRBJ1-2 TRBD1 - TRBV30 CVWSRDRPRGYTF TGTGTCTGGAGTCGGGACAGGCCTCGTGGCTACACCTTC
TRBJ2-3 - once TRBV4-2 CASSQVVGGEDYATDTQYF TGTGCCAGCAGCCAAGTCGTAGGGGGCGAGGACTACGCCACAGATACGCAGTATTTT
TRBJ2-5 TRBD1 - TRBV5-4 CASSQGTGLGQETQYF TGTGCCAGCAGCCAGGGGACAGGATTGGGTCAAGAGACCCAGTACTTC
TRBJ1-2 - once TRBV18 CASSRLEGGQVYTF TGTGCCAGCTCACGCCTTGAAGGGGGTCAGGTCTACACCTTC
TRBJ1-1 TRBD1 - TRBV23-1 CASSQQETGGLNTEAFF TGCGCCAGCAGTCAGCAGGAGACAGGGGGGTTGAACACTGAAGCTTTCTTT
TRBJ1-1 - - TRBV7-3 CASSLEVNTEAFF TGTGCCAGCAGCTTAGAGGTGAACACTGAAGCTTTCTTT
TRBJ1-5 - - TRBV4-2 CASSQDPSHHYQPQHF TGTGCCAGCAGCCAAGACCCATCTCACCACTATCAGCCCCAGCATTTT